This record covers a single T cell receptor beta chain. The source of the sample is a study of shared clonotypes between healthy human individuals. Turning to the study itself: Each donor's CD4 naive and CD4 memory cells filled three plates apiece, CD8 naive two, and CD8 memory one.

This CDR3 region has 15 residues. Germline V CDR1 and CDR2: SGHAT, FQDESV (reference sequence). It was at deep level that the assay was run. TCRdb keeps only in-frame clones here, not all; method: immunoSEQ multiplex PCR. The profile shows around 510,000 clones, about 96% of them singletons. Sequenced input: naive CD4+ T cells sorted from blood. Documented subset: CD45RA+ positively selected. The J gene is TRBJ2-5, the V gene TRBV11-1, with 8 bases aligning to TRBD2. Gene TRBJ2-7 matches the end of the DNA better, so the J call may be wrong. The receptor was derived from a woman in her 30s in good health. The CDR3 DNA reads TGTGCCAGCAGCTTAGCGGACGGGGGGGGCTACGAGCAGTACTTC. It is translated as CASSLADGGGYEQYF.